The rows below give T cell receptor beta chains drawn from one sample of a study of radiotherapy plus CTLA-4 blockade in lung cancer. Sequencing used immunoSEQ multiplex PCR; TCRdb keeps in-frame clones, though not all of them. The data show 35,000 to 50,000 clones, roughly 67% seen once. Here the sequenced sample was peripheral blood, taken from a patient treated with radiotherapy plus ipilimumab. The receptors stem from a human donor with non-small cell lung cancer who had a partial response to radiotherapy plus ipilimumab. The CDR3 runs from the conserved cysteine through the conserved F or W. A D gene is named only where the DNA matches it firmly. Expanded clones get a size class; other rows say once, few or many, or leave the size out.

j_call clone_size d_call v_call cdr3_nt cdr3_aa
TRBJ1-6 . TRBD1 TRBV5-1 TGCGCCAGCTCGCCACGGAGCGGACAGGGGAATTCACCCCTCCACTTT CASSPRSGQGNSPLHF
TRBJ2-1 . TRBD2 TRBV5-1 TGCGCCAGCAGCTTTACTAGCGGGGGGGCCTACAATGAGCAGTTCTTC CASSFTSGGAYNEQFF
TRBJ2-1 few . TRBV6-5 TGTGCCAGCAGTTACTCATTGGGGAGCCCCACGTTCTTC CASSYSLGSPTFF
TRBJ2-5 . TRBD1 TRBV29-1 TGCAGCGCTGCCCGGGACAGTCAAGAGACCCAGTACTTC CSAARDSQETQYF
TRBJ2-3 . TRBD2 TRBV5-4 TGTGCCAGCAGCGCCAATAGCGGGGCGTCAGATACGCAGTATTTT CASSANSGASDTQYF
TRBJ2-7 . TRBD2 TRBV5-4 TGTGCCAGCAGCCCGGGGACTAGCGGGAGGGCCCGCGAGCAGTACTTC CASSPGTSGRAREQYF
TRBJ2-7 . TRBD1 TRBV29-1 TGCAGCGTTGAAGCGTCCGGGACAGGGAGGGTTGGCGAGCAGTACTTC CSVEASGTGRVGEQYF
TRBJ2-1 few . TRBV10-2 TGCGCCAGCAGTGAAGACTACTGGGGGCAGTTCTTC CASSEDYWGQFF
TRBJ1-1 . . TRBV28 TGTGCCTCTACCATAGGGAGGAACACTGAAGCTTTCTTT CASTIGRNTEAFF
TRBJ2-1 . . TRBV20-1 TGCAGTGCTAAGGCGGGAATGGAGTTCTTC CSAKAGMEFF
TRBJ1-2 few TRBD1 TRBV23-1 TGCGCCAGCAGTCAATCGGGGACCAGGCCAACAGGGGGCCCGAATACTAACTATGGCTACACCTTC CASSQSGTRPTGGPNTNYGYTF
TRBJ1-2 . . TRBV4-2 TGTGCCAGCAGCCAAGATCAGCCGGGGGGCGCGAACTATGGCTACACCTTC CASSQDQPGGANYGYTF
TRBJ1-6 . . TRBV21-1 TGTGCCAGCAGCAAAGCCGACACAAAAAATTCTAATTCACCCCTCCACTTT CASSKADTKNSNSPLHF
TRBJ2-3 . . TRBV7-2 TGTGCCAGCAGCGGGGGCGGAGATACGCAGTATTTT CASSGGGDTQYF
TRBJ2-1 . TRBD1 TRBV29-1 TGCAGCGTTAACCCGACAGGGGGCTACAATGAGCAGTTCTTC CSVNPTGGYNEQFF
TRBJ2-5 medium-sized TRBD2 TRBV7-9 TGTGCCACGCCACGGGGAGGCGGGAGAGAGACCCAGTACTTC CATPRGGGRETQYF
TRBJ1-2 few TRBD1 TRBV2 TGTGCCAGCAGTCCAGAACGCACCGGGACAGGGGATGGGAGTGGCTACACCTTC CASSPERTGTGDGSGYTF
TRBJ2-3 few . TRBV6-5 TGTGCCAGCAGTGTTCGACTTGGAGATACGCAGTATTTT CASSVRLGDTQYF
TRBJ1-4 . TRBD1 TRBV9 TGTGCCAGCAGCGTAGCACAGGGGGGTGAAAAACTGTTTTTT CASSVAQGGEKLFF
TRBJ1-1 . TRBD1 TRBV19 TGTGCCAGTCAGGAGACAGGGAAGGCTGAAGCTTTCTTT CASQETGKAEAFF
TRBJ1-5 . . TRBV4-1 TGCGCCAGCAGCCAAGTTTCGAACCGGCAGGATCAGCCCCAGCATTTT CASSQVSNRQDQPQHF